These 6 T cell receptor beta chains were all obtained from the same sample, sequenced in a study of blood T cell repertoires in COVID-19. Clones were read by immunoSEQ multiplex PCR, and TCRdb kept only the in-frame ones, dropping some. Here the sample spans 180,000 or so clones, 80% to 90% being singletons. The sequencing input was peripheral blood. These receptors originate from a man between 60 and 75 years old with acute or convalescent COVID-19.

The chain carries TRBV7-2 and TRBJ2-1; D possibly corresponds to TRBD1 (6 bases). CDR3 length equals 16 residues. Germline values: CDR1 SGHTA, CDR2 FQGNSA. The V gene lost 5 bases and the J gene lost 2 bases, with 16 bases spanning the gap. This CDR3 is CASSPDRSSTYNEQFF. CDR3 bases: TGTGCCAGCAGCCCGGACAGATCTTCGACCTACAATGAGCAGTTCTTC.

CDR3 in DNA: TGTGCCAGTAAAACCGGGACAGGGGCTTTTTCAGCTTTCTTT. As protein: CASKTGTGAFSAFF. The V call is TRBV19, the J call TRBJ1-1, with 10 positions matching TRBD1. Germline lookup yields CDR1 LNHDA and CDR2 SQIVND (reference sequence). The CDR3 sequence is 14 residues long. After removal of 7 bases from V and 10 bases from J, the junction contained 12 bases not matched to a gene.

The chain is built from TRBV7-9 and TRBJ2-5; D perhaps matches TRBD1 (6 bases). The CDR3 consists of 14 residues. The germline gives CDR1 SEHNR, CDR2 FQNEAQ (reference sequence). Deletions cut 6 bases from V and 4 bases from J, with 15 bases between. CDR3 DNA sequence: TGTGCCAGCAGAGTTGCAGGGGCGTCAGAGACCCAGTACTTC. Its translation: CASRVAGASETQYF.

The V gene is TRBV9, the J gene TRBJ1-3; no clear D gene. The germline V gene has CDR1 SGDLS and CDR2 YYNGEE. This CDR3 comprises 14 residues. Between the trimmed V and J ends, which lost 5 bases and 3 bases, there was a span of 12 bases. CDR3 region: CASSRERSGNTIYF. The DNA for the CDR3 is TGTGCCAGCAGTAGGGAGAGGAGTGGAAACACCATATATTTT.

V gene TRBV15 combines with J gene TRBJ2-3, with 7 bases lining up with TRBD2. The germline V gene has CDR1 LNHNV and CDR2 YYDKDF (reference sequence). With V trimmed by 0 bases and J by 0 bases, 3 bases remained unmatched. The CDR3 contains 16 residues. CDR3 in amino acids: CATSRESSGSTDTQYF. The CDR3 DNA sequence: TGTGCCACCAGCAGAGAGTCTAGCGGAAGCACAGATACGCAGTATTTT.

The V gene is TRBV3-1 (or the pseudogene TRBV3-2), the J gene TRBJ2-3; perhaps TRBD2 as D (5 bases). There are 14 residues in the CDR3. Germline CDR1 is LGHDT and CDR2 is YNNKEL (reference sequence). Trimming took 0 bases from V and 11 from J, leaving 15 bases between them. CDR3 amino acids: CASSQEAAVDWQYF. In nucleotides, the CDR3 is TGTGCCAGCAGCCAAGAAGCGGCGGTGGATTGGCAGTATTTT.